The clone carrying this T cell receptor beta chain turned up a few times. This sample is part of a study of control samples from healthy donors and cancer patients. TCRdb keeps only in-frame clones here, not all; method: immunoSEQ multiplex PCR. The table records 85,000 to 90,000 clones, about nine tenths of them present only once. The sample taken for sequencing was blood. This TCR was sampled from a man aged 30 to 45 in good health.

The CDR3 coding sequence is TGTGCCAGCAGTGCGGGACCGACCTACGAGCAGTACGTC. It specifies CASSAGPTYEQYV. The genes are TRBV6-6 and TRBJ2-7; the D gene is possibly TRBD2 (6 bases). V lost 5 bases, J lost 2 bases, and 10 bases lay in between. Germline CDR1 reads MNHNY; CDR2 reads SVGAGI (reference sequence). This CDR3 has 13 amino acids.